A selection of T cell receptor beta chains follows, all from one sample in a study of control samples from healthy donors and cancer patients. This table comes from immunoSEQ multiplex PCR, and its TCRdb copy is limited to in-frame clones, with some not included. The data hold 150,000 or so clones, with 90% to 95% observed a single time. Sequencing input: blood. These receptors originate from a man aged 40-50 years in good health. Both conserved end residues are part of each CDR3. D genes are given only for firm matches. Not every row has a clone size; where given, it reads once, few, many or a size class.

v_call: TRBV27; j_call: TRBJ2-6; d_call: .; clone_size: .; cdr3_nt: TGTGCCAGCAGTTTATCGGACTCTGGGGCCAACGTCCTGACTTTC; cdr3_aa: CASSLSDSGANVLTF
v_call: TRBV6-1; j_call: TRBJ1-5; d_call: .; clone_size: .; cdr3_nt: TGTGCCAGCAGTGAAGCCCACAGCACGAATCAGCCCCAGCATTTT; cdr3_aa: CASSEAHSTNQPQHF
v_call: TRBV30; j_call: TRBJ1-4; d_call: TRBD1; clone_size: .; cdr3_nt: TGTGCCTGGAGTGTACTGGGACAGGGGAATGAAAAACTGTTTTTT; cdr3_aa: CAWSVLGQGNEKLFF
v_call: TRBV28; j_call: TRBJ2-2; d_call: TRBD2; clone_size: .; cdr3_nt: TGTGCCAGCAGTTTTGGTGTAGCGGGGGGACGCACCGGGGAGCTGTTTTTT; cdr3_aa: CASSFGVAGGRTGELFF
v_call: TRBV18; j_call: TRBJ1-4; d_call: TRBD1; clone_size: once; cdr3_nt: TGTGCCAGCTCTCAGACAGGGGGTGAAAAACTGTTTTTT; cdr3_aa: CASSQTGGEKLFF
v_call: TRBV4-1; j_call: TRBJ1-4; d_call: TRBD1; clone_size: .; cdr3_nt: TGCGCCAGCAGCCCCACGACAGGGACTAATGAAAAACTGTTTTTT; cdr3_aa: CASSPTTGTNEKLFF
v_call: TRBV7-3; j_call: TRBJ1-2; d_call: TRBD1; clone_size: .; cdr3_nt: TGTGCCAGCAGCTTAACAGGGGGCTATGGTGGCTACACCTTC; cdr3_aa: CASSLTGGYGGYTF
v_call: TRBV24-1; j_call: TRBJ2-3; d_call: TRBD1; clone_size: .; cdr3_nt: TGTGCCACCAGTGACCGGACAGGGGGCTTTTCCACAGATACGCAGTATTTT; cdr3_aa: CATSDRTGGFSTDTQYF
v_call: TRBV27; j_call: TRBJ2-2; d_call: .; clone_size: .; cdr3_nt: TGTGCCAGCAGTTTATCAGGCACCGGGGAGCTGTTTTTT; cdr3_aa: CASSLSGTGELFF
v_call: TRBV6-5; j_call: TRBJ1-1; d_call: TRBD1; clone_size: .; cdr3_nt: TGTGCCAGCAGTCAGACAGGGGTGGGGACTGAAGCTTTCTTT; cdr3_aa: CASSQTGVGTEAFF
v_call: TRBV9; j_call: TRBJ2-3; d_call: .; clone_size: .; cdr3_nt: TGTGCCAGCGCATCCAGGTATTTGACAGATACGCAGTATTTT; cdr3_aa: CASASRYLTDTQYF
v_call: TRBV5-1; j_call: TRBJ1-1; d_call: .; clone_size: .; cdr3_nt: TGCGCCAGCAGCTTGACGAGTTTCAACACTGAAGCTTTCTTT; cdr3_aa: CASSLTSFNTEAFF
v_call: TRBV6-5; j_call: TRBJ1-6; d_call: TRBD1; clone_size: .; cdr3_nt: TGTGCCAGTAAAATGTCCCGGACAGGGGATTCACCCCTCCACTTT; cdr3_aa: CASKMSRTGDSPLHF
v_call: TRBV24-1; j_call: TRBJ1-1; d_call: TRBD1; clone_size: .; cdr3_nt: TGTGCCACCAGTGAGAGGGGGCGAAACACTGAAGCTTTCTTT; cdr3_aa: CATSERGRNTEAFF
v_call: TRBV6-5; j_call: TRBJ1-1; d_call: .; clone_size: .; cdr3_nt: TGTGCCAGCAGCCAATCGGGGGCCGGCACTGAAGCTTTCTTT; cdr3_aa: CASSQSGAGTEAFF
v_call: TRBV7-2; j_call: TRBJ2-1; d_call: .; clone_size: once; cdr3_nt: TGTGCCAGCAGCCCCTACTCCTACAATGAGCAGTTCTTC; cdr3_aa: CASSPYSYNEQFF
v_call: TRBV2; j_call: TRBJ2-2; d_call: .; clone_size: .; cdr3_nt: TGTGCCAGCAGGTGGGGCGGGGAGCTGTTTTTT; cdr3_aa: CASRWGGELFF
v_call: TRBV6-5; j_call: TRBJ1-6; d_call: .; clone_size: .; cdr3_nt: TGTGCCAGCAGTTACAGGGGACCCTATAATTCACCCCTCCACTTT; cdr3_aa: CASSYRGPYNSPLHF
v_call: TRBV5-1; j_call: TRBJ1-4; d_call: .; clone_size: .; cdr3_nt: TGCGCCAGCAGCTTGAAGGGCCTTAATGAAAAACTGTTTTTT; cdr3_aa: CASSLKGLNEKLFF
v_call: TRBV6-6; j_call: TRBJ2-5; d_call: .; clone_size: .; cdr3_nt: TGTGCCAGCAGTCGGACAGACCAAGAGACCCAGTACTTC; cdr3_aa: CASSRTDQETQYF
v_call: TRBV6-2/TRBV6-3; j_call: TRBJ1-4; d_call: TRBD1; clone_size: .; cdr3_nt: TGTGCCAGCAGCCGGGACAGCGCAACTAATGAAAAACTGTTTTTT; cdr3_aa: CASSRDSATNEKLFF
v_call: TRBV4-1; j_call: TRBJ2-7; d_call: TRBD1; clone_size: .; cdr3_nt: TGCGCCAGCAGCCAGTTGGGACAGGGGGAATACGAGCAGTACTTC; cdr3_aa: CASSQLGQGEYEQYF
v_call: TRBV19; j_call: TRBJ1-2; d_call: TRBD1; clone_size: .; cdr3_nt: TGTGCCAGTAGTACCACAGGGGGTGCTAACTATGGCTACACCTTC; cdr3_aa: CASSTTGGANYGYTF
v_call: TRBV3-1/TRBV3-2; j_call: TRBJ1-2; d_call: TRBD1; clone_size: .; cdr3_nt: TGTGCCAGCAGCCCATGGGACAGGAGAGGGATCGGCTACACCTTC; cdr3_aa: CASSPWDRRGIGYTF
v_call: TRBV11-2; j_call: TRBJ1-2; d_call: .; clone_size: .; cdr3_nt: TGTGCCAGCAGCTTAGATCTGACAGGTCGTGTCTACACCTTC; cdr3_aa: CASSLDLTGRVYTF
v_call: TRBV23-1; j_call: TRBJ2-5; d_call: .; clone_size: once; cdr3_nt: TGCGCCAGCAGTCAATCGGGGTCAAGGGTTCGTTTAGTGACCCAGTACTTC; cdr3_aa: CASSQSGSRVRLVTQYF
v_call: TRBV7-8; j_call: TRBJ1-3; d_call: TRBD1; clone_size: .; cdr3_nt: TGTGCCAGCAGCTCGACAGGGAGGTCCGGAAACACCATATATTTT; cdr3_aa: CASSSTGRSGNTIYF
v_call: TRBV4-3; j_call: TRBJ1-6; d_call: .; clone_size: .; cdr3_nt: TGCGCCAGCAGCCTCCAAAGGTCCCGAAATTCACCCCTCCACTTT; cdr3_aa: CASSLQRSRNSPLHF
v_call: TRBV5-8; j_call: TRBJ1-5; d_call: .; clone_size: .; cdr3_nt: TGTGCCAGCAGCTTGGAACCGGCTCAGCCCCAGCATTTT; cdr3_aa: CASSLEPAQPQHF
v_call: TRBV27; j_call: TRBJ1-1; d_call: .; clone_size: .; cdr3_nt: TGTGCCAGCATGGTGGGGACTGAAGCTTTCTTT; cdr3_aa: CASMVGTEAFF
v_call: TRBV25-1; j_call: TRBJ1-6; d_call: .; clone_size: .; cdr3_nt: TGTGCCAGCAGTGAATTGTACGGTTCACCCCTCCACTTT; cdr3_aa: CASSELYGSPLHF
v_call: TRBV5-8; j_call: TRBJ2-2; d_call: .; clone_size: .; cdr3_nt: TGTGCCAGCAGCTTGGTCGGGACACAAAACACCGGGGAGCTGTTTTTT; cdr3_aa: CASSLVGTQNTGELFF
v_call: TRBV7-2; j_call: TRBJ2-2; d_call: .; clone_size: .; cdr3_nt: TGTGCCAGCAGCCACGTAGGGGCCACCGGGGAGCTGTTTTTT; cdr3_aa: CASSHVGATGELFF
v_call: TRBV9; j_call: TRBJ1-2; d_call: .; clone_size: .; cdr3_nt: TGTGCCAGCAGCGCCACAAGCTATGGCTACACCTTC; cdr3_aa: CASSATSYGYTF
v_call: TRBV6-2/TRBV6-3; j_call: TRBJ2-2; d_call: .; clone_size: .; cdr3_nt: TGTGCCAGCAGTTATTTGGGGGCCGAAACCGGGGAGCTGTTTTTT; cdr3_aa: CASSYLGAETGELFF
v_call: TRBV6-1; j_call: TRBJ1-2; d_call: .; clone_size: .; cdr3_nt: TGTGCCAGCAGTGAAGCGCCGGGGGAAGATGGCTACACCTTC; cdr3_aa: CASSEAPGEDGYTF
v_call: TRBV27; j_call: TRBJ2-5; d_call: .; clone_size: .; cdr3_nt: TGTGCCAGCAGTTCCCGGCGGGGCGCGTCTGAGACCCAGTACTTC; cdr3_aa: CASSSRRGASETQYF
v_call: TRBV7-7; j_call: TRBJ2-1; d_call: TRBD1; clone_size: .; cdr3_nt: TGTGCCAGCAGCTTGACTCGGACAGGGGCGGGAAATGAGCAGTTCTTC; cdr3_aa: CASSLTRTGAGNEQFF
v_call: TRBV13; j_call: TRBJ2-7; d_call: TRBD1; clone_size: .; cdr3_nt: TGTGCCAGCAGCTTTCTGGACAGGGCCTGGGAGCAGTACTTC; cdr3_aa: CASSFLDRAWEQYF
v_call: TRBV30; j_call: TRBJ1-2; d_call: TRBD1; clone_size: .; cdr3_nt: TGTGCCTATACAGGGGGCAACTATGGCTACACCTTC; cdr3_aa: CAYTGGNYGYTF
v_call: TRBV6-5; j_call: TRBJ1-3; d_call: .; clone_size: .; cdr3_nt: TGTGCCAGCAGTTACGGGTTCGGGAGCTCTGGAAACACCATATATTTT; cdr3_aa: CASSYGFGSSGNTIYF
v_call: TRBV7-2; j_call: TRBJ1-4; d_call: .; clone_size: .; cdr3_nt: TGTGCCAGCAGCTTAGGAGGGTACAGGAATGAAAAACTGTTTTTT; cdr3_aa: CASSLGGYRNEKLFF